These T cell receptor beta chains were read from a single sample in a study of monozygotic twins with inflammatory bowel disease. TCRdb reworked the 5' RACE reads into one entry per CDR3 protein, no DNA. There are more than 85,000 distinct CDR3 sequences in the sample, with around 11% held by the top ten. The sequenced sample consisted of blood. Receptors were obtained from a human donor with ulcerative colitis or Crohn's disease, or a healthy co-twin of an affected twin (not recorded which). The CDR3 runs from the conserved cysteine through the conserved F or W.

V	J	CDR3
TRBV7-6	TRBJ2-5	CASSPQLSAQYF
TRBV15	TRBJ2-2	CATSYEGVSTGELFF
TRBV7-8	TRBJ2-2	CASSPRLAGLNTGELFF
TRBV7-8	TRBJ1-1	CASSLTVTNTEAFF
TRBV5-1	TRBJ2-3	CASSLALGRGSGDTQYF
TRBV7-2	TRBJ1-4	CASSLEDRWLGKLFF
TRBV20-1	TRBJ1-1	CSAPIHRGAFF
TRBV10-3	TRBJ2-5	CAISDPGEETQYF
TRBV10-3	TRBJ2-3	CAIRPDRSTDTQYF
TRBV6-1	TRBJ2-2	CASSEGPANTGELFF